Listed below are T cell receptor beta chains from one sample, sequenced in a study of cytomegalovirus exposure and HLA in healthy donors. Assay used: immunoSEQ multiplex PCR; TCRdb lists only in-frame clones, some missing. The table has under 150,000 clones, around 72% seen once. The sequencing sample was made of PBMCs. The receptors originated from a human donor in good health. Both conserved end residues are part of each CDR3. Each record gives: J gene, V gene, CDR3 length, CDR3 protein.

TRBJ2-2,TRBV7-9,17,CASRSDSGEGLAGELFF
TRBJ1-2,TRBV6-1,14,CASSARWAAYGYTF
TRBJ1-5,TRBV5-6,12,CASSTVNQPQHF
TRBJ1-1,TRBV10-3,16,CAISDYGKDGGAEAFF
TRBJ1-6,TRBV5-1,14,CASRWTGEFSPLHF
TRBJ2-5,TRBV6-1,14,CASSEAHQGGTQYF
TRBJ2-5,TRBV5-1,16,CASSLGAGGYQETQYF
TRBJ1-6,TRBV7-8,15,CASSQGGGMNSPLHF
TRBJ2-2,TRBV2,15,CASSPDLSFRGELFF
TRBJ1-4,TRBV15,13,CATSRQGAEKLFF
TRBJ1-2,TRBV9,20,CASSDPVGLTSDLANYGYTF
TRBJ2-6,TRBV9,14,CASSAPVGANVLTF
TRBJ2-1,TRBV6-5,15,CASSKRTLLYNEQFF
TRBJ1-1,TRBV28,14,CASSFMGLNTEAFF
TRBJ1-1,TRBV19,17,CASSIDRDRGASTEAFF
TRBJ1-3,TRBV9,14,CASSPSGEGNTIYF
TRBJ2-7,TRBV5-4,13,CANQDRGRNGQYF
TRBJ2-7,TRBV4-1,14,CASKTGTESYEQYF
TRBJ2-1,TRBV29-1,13,CSGSGRAHNEQFF
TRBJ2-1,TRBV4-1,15,CASSQTGTGFCEQFF
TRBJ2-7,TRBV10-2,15,CASSELAGGPGEQYF
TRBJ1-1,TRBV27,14,CASSSRVSGTEAFF
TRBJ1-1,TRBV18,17,CASSPRSVGGIDTEAFF
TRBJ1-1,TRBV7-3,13,CASSLMADTEAFF
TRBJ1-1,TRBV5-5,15,CASSQQGLVNTEAFF
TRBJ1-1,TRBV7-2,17,CASSLLGTSGMNTEAFF
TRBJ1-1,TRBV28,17,CASSLGQSYRGNTEAFF
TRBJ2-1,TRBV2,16,CASSALPGQGTNEQFF
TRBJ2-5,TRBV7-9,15,CASSLGFGYQETQYF
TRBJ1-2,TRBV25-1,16,CASSEYGGGVGYGYTF
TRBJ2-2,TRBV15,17,CATSRDLTGPNTGELFF
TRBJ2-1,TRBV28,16,CASSLAGTGEVNEQFF
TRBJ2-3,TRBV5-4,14,CASSLRGSTDTQYF
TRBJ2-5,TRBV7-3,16,CASSLGTSGGQETQYF
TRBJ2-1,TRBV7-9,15,CASSLGSTSGDEQFF
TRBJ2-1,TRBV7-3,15,CASSSTSSSHNEQFF
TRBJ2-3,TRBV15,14,CATSSSGHTDTQYF
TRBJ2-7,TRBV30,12,CAWRGTAGEQYF
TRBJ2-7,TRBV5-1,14,CASSLVNRDYEQYF
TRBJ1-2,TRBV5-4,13,CASSLPDRRGYTF
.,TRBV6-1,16,CASSATSGGNTGELFF
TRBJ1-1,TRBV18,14,CASSRLKLNTEAFF
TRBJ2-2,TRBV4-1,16,CASSSRGGMNTGELFF
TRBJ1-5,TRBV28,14,CASSPPGSSQPQHF
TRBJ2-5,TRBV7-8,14,CASSSLVSQETQYF
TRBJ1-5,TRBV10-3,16,CATVPGTGGSTQPQHF
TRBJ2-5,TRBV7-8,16,CASSLSSAINYGTQYF
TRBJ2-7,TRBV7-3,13,CASSLGTTYEQYF
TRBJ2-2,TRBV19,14,CASSIGTRAGELFF
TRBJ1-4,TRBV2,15,CASSETGQLNEKLFF
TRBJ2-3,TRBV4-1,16,CASSLRASGATDTQYF